Below, one T cell receptor beta chain is given with its context. This entry is derived from a study of T cell changes during pregnancy in multiple sclerosis. Trimming removed 0 bases from V and 1 base from J, with 11 bases in between. Germline CDR1 SGHDT, CDR2 YYEEEE. CDR3 length: 15 residues. Clones were sequenced by immunoSEQ multiplex PCR, and TCRdb holds only the in-frame ones, with some missing. The sample carries roughly 60,000 clones, roughly 95% recorded once. This receptor was taken from a female donor with multiple sclerosis, enrolled in a pregnancy study. Source: CD4+ T cells from peripheral blood mononuclear cells, taken before pregnancy. J is TRBJ2-7 and V is TRBV5-6; D may be TRBD2 (6 bases). The CDR3 region is CASSLAWRDSYEQYF. The CDR3 nucleotides read TGTGCCAGCAGCTTGGCCTGGCGGGATTCCTACGAGCAGTACTTC.